The 8 T cell receptor beta chains presented below share a single source sample, sequenced in a study of vaccination and CD4 T cells after COVID-19. The Oncomine TCR Beta short-read assay sequenced DNA from cultured CD4+ T cells. TCRdb re-called the PCR reads with MiXCR, one entry per CDR3 protein. Among some 15,000 distinct CDR3 sequences listed, around 47% were seen once. The sample's time point: late sampling 161 to 241 days after vaccination in a few convalescent patients. Regarding treatment: roughly 11-day PBMC culture with coronavirus spike peptide pools or control peptides (ViraFEST assay). For these TCRs, the target antigens are not known. This specimen was CD4+ T cells from blood, cultured in vitro, taken about 7 months after SARS-CoV-2 vaccination. The source of these receptors is a human donor who had recovered from COVID-19.

The V gene is TRBV5-4, the J gene TRBJ1-1, with TRBD1 matching 9 bases. Trimming took 5 bases from V and 5 from J; bases not matched to a gene: 7. Germline values: CDR1 SGHNT, CDR2 YYREEE (reference sequence). This CDR3 is built from 14 residues. As DNA, the CDR3 is TGTGCCAGCAGGCTAGACAGGGGGGAAACTGAAGCTTTCTTT. Protein: CASRLDRGETEAFF.

This clonotype was detected a few times. This chain connects TRBV7-9 to TRBJ2-3; 9 bases fit TRBD2. V lost 1 base, J lost 1 base, and 3 bases stayed unmatched. Looked up from germline, CDR1 is SEHNR and CDR2 is FQNEAQ (reference sequence). The CDR3 is 16 residues long. CDR3 nucleotide sequence: TGTGCCAGCAGCTTAGGGCCTAGCGGGGGCACAGATACGCAGTATTTT. Translation: CASSLGPSGGTDTQYF.

The chain combines TRBV7-2 with TRBJ1-2; D not resolved. The V and J ends lost 1 base and 8 bases respectively, with 11 bases between them. The germline V gene has CDR1 SGHTA and CDR2 FQGNSA. The CDR3 sequence is 13 residues long. The CDR3 DNA reads as TGTGCCAGCAGCTTAGTTTATCGGGCCGGCTACACCTTC. Its protein is CASSLVYRAGYTF.

CDR3: CSASRTQAPGTEAFF. The CDR3 nucleotides read TGCAGTGCTAGCCGCACTCAGGCGCCGGGCACTGAAGCTTTCTTT. J is TRBJ1-1 and V is TRBV20-1; D not certain. The CDR3 has 15 residues. V lost 3 bases to trimming and J lost 4 bases, with 18 bases between them. Germline CDR1 is DFQATT and CDR2 is SNEGSKA (reference sequence).

This clonotype appeared a few times. The V gene is TRBV10-3, the J gene TRBJ2-5; D is perhaps TRBD2 (7 bases). Per germline, CDR1 ENHRY and CDR2 SYGVKD. The CDR3 is 13 amino acids. The germline V and J ends were trimmed by 11 bases and 4 bases, with 17 bases remaining between them. The CDR3 DNA follows: TGTGCCGCCAGTAGGGGGGGTCCAGAGACCCAGTACTTC. Protein sequence: CAASRGGPETQYF.

In its sample, this clonotype was seen a few times. V usage is TRBV20-1 and J usage is TRBJ1-2; D unclear. V lost 0 bases and J 2 bases, leaving 7 bases between the germline ends. This CDR3 has 13 residues. Germline lookup yields CDR1 DFQATT and CDR2 SNEGSKA (reference sequence). CDR3 bases: TGCAGTGCTAGAGAGGGAGCAAACTATGGCTACACCTTC. Protein product: CSAREGANYGYTF.

This clonotype was counted a few times. The genes are TRBV19 and TRBJ1-1; a possible D gene is TRBD1 (5 bases). CDR1 is LNHDA and CDR2 is SQIVND in the germline V gene (reference sequence). CDR3 size: 13 residues. Trimming took 3 bases from V and 7 from J, leaving 12 bases between them. CDR3 sequence reads: CASSMGRALEAFF. In DNA form, the CDR3 reads TGTGCCAGTAGTATGGGCAGGGCCCTTGAAGCTTTCTTT.

This clonotype occurred a few times. This chain links TRBV7-3 with TRBJ2-1, with TRBD1 matching 8 bases. The V segment lost 5 bases and the J segment 4 bases; nucleotides outside the gene matches: 4. Germline assignment: CDR1 SGHTA and CDR2 FQGTGA. The CDR3 has 14 amino acids. DNA of the CDR3: TGTGCCAGCAGCCAGGGACAGGCGTACAATGAGCAGTTCTTC. Its translation: CASSQGQAYNEQFF.